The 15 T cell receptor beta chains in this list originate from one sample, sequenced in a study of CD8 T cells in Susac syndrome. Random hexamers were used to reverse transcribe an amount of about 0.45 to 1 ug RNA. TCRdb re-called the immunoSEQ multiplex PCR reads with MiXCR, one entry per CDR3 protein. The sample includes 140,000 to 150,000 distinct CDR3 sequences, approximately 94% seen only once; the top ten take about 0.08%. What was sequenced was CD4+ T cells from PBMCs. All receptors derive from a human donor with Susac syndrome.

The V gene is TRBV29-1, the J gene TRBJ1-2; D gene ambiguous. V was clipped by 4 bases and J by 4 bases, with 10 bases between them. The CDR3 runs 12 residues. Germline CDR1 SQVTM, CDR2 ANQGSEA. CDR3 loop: CSVVSGSYGYTF. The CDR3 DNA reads TGCAGCGTTGTTTCGGGGTCCTATGGCTACACCTTC.

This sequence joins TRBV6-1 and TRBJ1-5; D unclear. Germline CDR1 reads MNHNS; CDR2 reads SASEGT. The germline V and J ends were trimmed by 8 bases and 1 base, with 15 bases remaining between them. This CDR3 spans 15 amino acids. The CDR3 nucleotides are TGTGCCAGCCGTCCGACCACCCTAAGCAATCAGCCCCAGCATTTT. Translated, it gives CASRPTTLSNQPQHF.

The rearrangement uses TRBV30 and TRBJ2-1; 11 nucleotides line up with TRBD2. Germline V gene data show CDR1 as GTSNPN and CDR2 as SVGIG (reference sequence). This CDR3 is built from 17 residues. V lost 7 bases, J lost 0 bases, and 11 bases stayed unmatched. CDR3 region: CASLGSGGVCSYNEQFF. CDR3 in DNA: TGTGCCTCACTGGGTAGCGGGGGGGTCTGCTCCTACAATGAGCAGTTCTTC. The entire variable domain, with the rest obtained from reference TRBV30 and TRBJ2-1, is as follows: SQTIHQWPATLVQPVGSPLSLECTVEGTSNPNLYWYRQAAGRGLQLLFYSVGIGQISSEVPQNLSASRPQDRQFILSSKKLLLSDSGFYLCASLGSGGVCSYNEQFFGPGTRLTVL.

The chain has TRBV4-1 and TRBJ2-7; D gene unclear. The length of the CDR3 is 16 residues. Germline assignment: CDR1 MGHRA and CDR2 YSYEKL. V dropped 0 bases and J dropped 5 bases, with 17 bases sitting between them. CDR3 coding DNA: TGCGCCAGCAGCCAAGATAGGGCGCTCTTAGGGAACGAGCAGTACTTC. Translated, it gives CASSQDRALLGNEQYF.

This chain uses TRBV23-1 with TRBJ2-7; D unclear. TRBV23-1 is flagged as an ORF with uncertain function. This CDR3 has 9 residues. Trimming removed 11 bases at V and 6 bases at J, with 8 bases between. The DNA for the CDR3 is TGCGCCGTCACGGCCGAGCAGTACTTC. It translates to CAVTAEQYF.

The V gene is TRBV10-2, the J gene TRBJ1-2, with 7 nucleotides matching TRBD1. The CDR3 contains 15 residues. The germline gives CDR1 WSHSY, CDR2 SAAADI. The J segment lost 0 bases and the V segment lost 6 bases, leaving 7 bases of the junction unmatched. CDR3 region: CASSQGQQTNYGYTF. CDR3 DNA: TGCGCCAGCAGCCAGGGACAGCAAACTAACTATGGCTACACCTTC.

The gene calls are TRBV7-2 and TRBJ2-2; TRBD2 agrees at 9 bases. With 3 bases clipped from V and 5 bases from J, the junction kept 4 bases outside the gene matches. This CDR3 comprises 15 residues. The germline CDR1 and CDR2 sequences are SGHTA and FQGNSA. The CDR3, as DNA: TGTGCCAGCAGCTTTAGCGGGAGTTATACCGGGGAGCTGTTTTTT. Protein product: CASSFSGSYTGELFF.

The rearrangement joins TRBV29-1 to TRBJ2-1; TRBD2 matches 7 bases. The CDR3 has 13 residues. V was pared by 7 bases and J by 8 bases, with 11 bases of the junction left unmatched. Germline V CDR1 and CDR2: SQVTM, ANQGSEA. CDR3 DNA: TGCAGCGGCAGCCGGGACTATTCCGATGAGCAGTTCTTC. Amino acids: CSGSRDYSDEQFF.

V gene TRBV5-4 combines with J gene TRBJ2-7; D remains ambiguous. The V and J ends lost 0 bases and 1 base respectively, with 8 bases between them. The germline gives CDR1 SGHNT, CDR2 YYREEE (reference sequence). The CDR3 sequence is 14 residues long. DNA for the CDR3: TGTGCCAGCAGCTTGGAAAGTAGTTCCTACGAGCAGTACTTC. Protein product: CASSLESSSYEQYF. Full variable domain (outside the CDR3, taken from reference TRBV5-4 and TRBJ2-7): ETGVTQSPTHLIKTRGQQVTLRCSSQSGHNTVSWYQQALGQGPQFIFQYYREEENGRGNFPPRFSGLQFPNYSSELNVNALELDDSALYLCASSLESSSYEQYFGPGTRLTVT.

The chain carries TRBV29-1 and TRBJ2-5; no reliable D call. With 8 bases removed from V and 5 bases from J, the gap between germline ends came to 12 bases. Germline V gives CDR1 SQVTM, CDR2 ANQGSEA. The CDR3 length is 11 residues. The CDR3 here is CSFNTPETQYF. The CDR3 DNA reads TGCAGCTTCAACACACCGGAGACCCAGTACTTC.

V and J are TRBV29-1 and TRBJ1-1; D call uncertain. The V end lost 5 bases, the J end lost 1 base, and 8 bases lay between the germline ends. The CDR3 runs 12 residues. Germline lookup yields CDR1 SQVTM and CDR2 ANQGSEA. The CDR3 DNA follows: TGCAGCGTTAAAGGAGGGAACACTGAAGCTTTCTTT. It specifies CSVKGGNTEAFF.

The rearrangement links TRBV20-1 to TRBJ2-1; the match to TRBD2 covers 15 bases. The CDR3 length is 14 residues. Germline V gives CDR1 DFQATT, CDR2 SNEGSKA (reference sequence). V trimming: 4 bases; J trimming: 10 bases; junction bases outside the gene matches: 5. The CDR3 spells CSANPGTSGREQFF. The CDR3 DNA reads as TGCAGTGCTAACCCCGGGACTAGCGGGAGGGAGCAGTTCTTC.

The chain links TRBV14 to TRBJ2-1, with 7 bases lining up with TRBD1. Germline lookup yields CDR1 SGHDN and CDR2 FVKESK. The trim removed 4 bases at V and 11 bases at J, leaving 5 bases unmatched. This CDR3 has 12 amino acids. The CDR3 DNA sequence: TGTGCCAGCAGCCTGAGACAGGGAAAGCAGTTCTTC. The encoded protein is CASSLRQGKQFF.

DNA of the CDR3: TGCGCCAGCAGCTTGGGGACACGGAGCACAGATACGCAGTATTTT. Protein sequence: CASSLGTRSTDTQYF. The chain uses TRBV5-1 and TRBJ2-3, with a tentative D call TRBD1 (5 bases). Germline lookup yields CDR1 SGHRS and CDR2 YFSETQ. V was clipped by 0 bases and J by 0 bases, with 8 bases between them. The CDR3 is made up of 15 amino acids.

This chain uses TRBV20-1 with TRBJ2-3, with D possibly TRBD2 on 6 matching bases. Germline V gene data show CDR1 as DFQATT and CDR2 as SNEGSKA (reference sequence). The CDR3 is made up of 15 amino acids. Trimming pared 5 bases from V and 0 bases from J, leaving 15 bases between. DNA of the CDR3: TGCAGTGCTCCCCGCGGGGCCGGGAGCACAGATACGCAGTATTTT. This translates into CSAPRGAGSTDTQYF.